Sequencing of this T cell receptor beta chain was carried out in a study of T cells in Graves' hyperthyroidism and ophthalmopathy. This clonotype was seen only a few times. CDR1 and CDR2 (germline): MNHEY, SMNVEV (reference sequence). The V gene lost 6 bases and the J gene lost 4 bases, with 7 bases spanning the gap. The CDR3 sequence is 12 residues long. Each person with ophthalmopathy scored at least 3 on the Clinical Activity Score, reached NOSPECS grade 4 or higher, and had been ill under 3 months. The study excluded patients with uncontrolled infection, other autoimmune disease, pregnancy or lactation. RNA transcripts served as the template for amplifying TCR beta CDR3 regions. The HTBI primer set served for first-round RT-PCR of the TCR CDR3. TCRdb re-called the multiplex PCR reads through MiXCR, storing one row per CDR3 protein. The sample yields about 380,000 distinct CDR3 sequences, approximately 18% seen once.

Sequenced material: blood. The gene calls are TRBV27 and TRBJ1-3, with D maybe TRBD1 (6 bases). This sequence was found in a man between 18 and 29 years old with Graves' ophthalmopathy. The CDR3 here is CASRGGGNTIYF. CDR3 in DNA: TGTGCCAGCAGAGGGGGAGGAAACACCATATATTTT.